This is a list of T cell receptor beta chains from one sample in a study of cytomegalovirus exposure and HLA in healthy donors. The protocol was immunoSEQ multiplex PCR, while the TCRdb copy is restricted to in-frame clones and leaves out a portion. In the table there are 85,000 to 120,000 clones, roughly 82% of which are singletons. Input material: PBMCs. Source of these receptors: a male donor in good health and CMV-seropositive. CDR3s include the opening cysteine and the closing phenylalanine or tryptophan.

J gene,V gene,CDR3 protein
TRBJ1-2,TRBV28,CASSSPQEGRFGYTF
TRBJ2-1,TRBV6-5,CASSPLREWDEQFF
TRBJ1-4,TRBV28,CASSPVAGGNEKLFF
TRBJ2-1,TRBV27,CASQGTRLTYNEQFF
TRBJ2-5,TRBV5-1,CASSLEASGSGETQYF
TRBJ2-5,TRBV7-2,CASSLGRETQYF
TRBJ1-1,TRBV19,CASSSRGMNTEAFF
TRBJ2-1,TRBV7-2,CASSLGATSGHSYNEQFF
TRBJ1-1,TRBV7-9,CSSSPSRGQHTEAFF
TRBJ1-5,TRBV5-5,CASSLYEQPNQPQHF
TRBJ2-7,TRBV30,CAWRSRGRGEQYF
TRBJ2-7,TRBV27,CASSSNQGRYEQYF
TRBJ1-4,TRBV18,CASSARDSLNEKLFF
TRBJ2-5,TRBV5-4,CASSSRGYSGLEETQYF
TRBJ1-1,TRBV28,CASTMGQGSFTEAFF
TRBJ2-2,TRBV4-1,CASSQERSGGYTGELFF
TRBJ2-7,TRBV6-1,CASSERSGTPYEQYF
TRBJ1-1,TRBV4-1,CASSQYTTGGNTEAFF
TRBJ1-4,TRBV10-3,CAISGPNEKLFF
TRBJ1-1,TRBV30,CAWSPQGFAEAFF
TRBJ2-3,TRBV2,CASSEGRTDTQYF
TRBJ2-2,TRBV5-4,CASSQGPDRRNTGELFF
TRBJ1-1,TRBV7-9,CASSSGTGSGTEAFF
TRBJ2-7,TRBV28,CASSPMTEPYEQYF
TRBJ2-7,TRBV9,CASSGTGAGYEQYF
TRBJ1-2,TRBV5-8,CASTRDRNYGYTF
TRBJ2-2,TRBV4-2,CASSPGTSGAGELFF
TRBJ2-7,TRBV28,CASSFQTPRDRATYEQYF
TRBJ2-3,TRBV4-1,CASSQDWQRGGYTDTQYF
TRBJ1-1,TRBV15,CATSRNLGFTEAFF
TRBJ2-1,TRBV7-9,CASSVTHISGGASNEQFF
TRBJ1-1,TRBV5-1,CASSLGAGNTEAFF
TRBJ1-4,TRBV4-3,CASSQGDRSREKLFF
TRBJ2-7,TRBV7-2,CASSLWGQGYEQYF
TRBJ1-4,TRBV6-6,CASRPYRGKSEKLFF
TRBJ2-2,TRBV13,CASSLGVELELFF
TRBJ2-3,TRBV6-5,CASSYPGTGGTDTQYF
TRBJ2-7,TRBV5-1,CASSLAGGGVAYEQYF
TRBJ2-5,TRBV2,CASSGEVRETQYF
TRBJ2-3,TRBV7-8,CASSSGSDTQYF
TRBJ2-7,TRBV28,CASSEQGSPGQYF
TRBJ2-7,TRBV10-3,CAIRRDFLAPYEQYF
TRBJ1-1,TRBV7-2,CASSITRTGNTEAFF
TRBJ2-1,TRBV7-8,CASSLARLAAYNEQFF
TRBJ1-1,TRBV18,CASSETGEAFF
TRBJ1-4,TRBV6-5,CASSYVRTGEKLFF
TRBJ2-6,TRBV7-8,CASSFGSTRALSGANVLTF
TRBJ2-3,TRBV11-1,CASSLVRGTDTQYF
TRBJ2-7,TRBV28,CASSSSGSYEQYF
TRBJ2-7,TRBV5-6,CASSFRTGDYEQYF
TRBJ1-5,TRBV7-8,CASSLGLDGDQPQHF
TRBJ2-2,TRBV9,CASSVRPSATNTRNTGELFF
TRBJ1-3,TRBV15,CATGRTGGLGGNTIYF
TRBJ1-4,TRBV5-4,CASSSISPTNEKLFF
TRBJ2-7,TRBV28,CASRGLASEQYF
TRBJ1-5,TRBV7-8,CASSLGGTGANQPQHF
TRBJ1-2,TRBV27,CASSPVGGYGYTF
TRBJ2-2,TRBV11-1,CASSLDTSGRTTGELFF
TRBJ1-5,TRBV27,CASSLRDGNQPQHF